A selection of T cell receptor beta chains follows, all from one sample in a study of T cell responses to AZD1222 COVID-19 vaccine. Assay: immunoSEQ multiplex PCR; the TCRdb copy retains only in-frame clones and omits some. The sample lists tens of thousands of clones, 80% occurring once. The sequenced sample was peripheral blood, obtained on day 0 of AZD1222 vaccination. All receptors derive from an adult in good health. Each CDR3 is given with its conserved first and last residue. The order of the fields is D gene, J gene, V gene, clone size, CDR3 DNA, CDR3 protein. A D gene is named only where the DNA matches it firmly. Some rows have no size entry. The others give once, few or many, or a class for an expanded clone.

TRBD2,TRBJ2-7,TRBV5-8,NA,TGTGCCGGCGGGGGGGAATACGAGCAGTACTTC,CAGGGEYEQYF
NA,TRBJ1-5,TRBV19,NA,TGTGCCAGTAGTATTGGTACAGGGCTCGTCCAGCATTTT,CASSIGTGLVQHF
NA,TRBJ1-1,TRBV6-1,NA,TGTGCCAGCAGTGAAGTCACGGTCACTGAAGCTTTCTTT,CASSEVTVTEAFF
NA,TRBJ1-4,TRBV19,NA,TGTGCCAGTAGTGAGACTCGGACAGCTCCAACTAATGAAAAACTGTTTTTT,CASSETRTAPTNEKLFF
NA,TRBJ2-2,TRBV11-3,NA,TGTGCCAGCAGCTCCCGGGACACCTACTCCGGGGAGCTGTTTTTT,CASSSRDTYSGELFF
TRBD1,TRBJ1-5,TRBV7-2,NA,TGTGCCAGCAGCACCCGACAGGGTAACGATCAGCCCCAGCATTTT,CASSTRQGNDQPQHF
TRBD2,TRBJ2-7,TRBV19,NA,TGTGCCAGTAGTACACCTAGCGGAGCCTCCTACGAGCAGTACTTC,CASSTPSGASYEQYF
NA,TRBJ2-2,TRBV6-1,NA,TGTGCCAGCAGCCCAGAGCGTACCGGGGAGCTGTTTTTT,CASSPERTGELFF
TRBD1,TRBJ2-7,TRBV10-3,NA,TGTGCCATCGGGACAGAGACCTACGAGCAGTACTTC,CAIGTETYEQYF
TRBD1,TRBJ2-2,TRBV7-2,NA,TGTGCCAGCAGCTCGGACAGGGCCACCGGGGAGCTGTTTTTT,CASSSDRATGELFF
NA,TRBJ2-5,TRBV13,NA,TGTGCCAGCAGTGCCCCGGGGCATCAAGAGACCCAGTACTTC,CASSAPGHQETQYF
NA,TRBJ1-2,TRBV6-5,NA,TGTGCCAGCAGCCGGGGCTATGGCTACACCTTC,CASSRGYGYTF
NA,TRBJ1-6,TRBV7-8,NA,TGTGCCAGCAGCCAGGACACATTTTCACCCCTCCACTTT,CASSQDTFSPLHF
NA,TRBJ2-3,TRBV6-1,NA,TGTGCCAGCAGTGATGAGTGGGGTAGCACAGATACGCAGTATTTT,CASSDEWGSTDTQYF
NA,TRBJ1-1,TRBV12-3/TRBV12-4,NA,TGTGCCAGCAGTTTAAACGGGAACACTGAAGCTTTCTTT,CASSLNGNTEAFF
NA,TRBJ2-2,TRBV28,NA,TGTGCCAGCAGTTTTACGGTTTGGGTGGCGGACACCGGGGAGCTGTTTTTT,CASSFTVWVADTGELFF
TRBD1,TRBJ1-1,TRBV18,NA,TGTGCCAGCTCGAGTACAGGGGACACTGAAGCTTTCTTT,CASSSTGDTEAFF
NA,TRBJ1-1,TRBV3-1/TRBV3-2,NA,TGTGCCAGCAGCCAAGGGTCGGGGGTAACTGAAGCTTTCTTT,CASSQGSGVTEAFF
NA,TRBJ2-7,TRBV7-2,NA,TGTGCCAGCAGCCTTCCCTCCTCGAGCTCCTACGAGCAGTACTTC,CASSLPSSSSYEQYF
NA,TRBJ1-5,TRBV10-3,NA,TGTGCCATCAGGACAGACAGCTTTGATCAGCCCCAGCATTTT,CAIRTDSFDQPQHF
NA,TRBJ1-5,TRBV7-9,once,TGTGCCAGCAGCCTGGGTGATCAGCCCCAGCATTTT,CASSLGDQPQHF
TRBD1,TRBJ2-5,TRBV7-2,once,TGTGCCAGCAGCCCGGGCGTGGGACAGCAAGAGACCCAGTACTTC,CASSPGVGQQETQYF